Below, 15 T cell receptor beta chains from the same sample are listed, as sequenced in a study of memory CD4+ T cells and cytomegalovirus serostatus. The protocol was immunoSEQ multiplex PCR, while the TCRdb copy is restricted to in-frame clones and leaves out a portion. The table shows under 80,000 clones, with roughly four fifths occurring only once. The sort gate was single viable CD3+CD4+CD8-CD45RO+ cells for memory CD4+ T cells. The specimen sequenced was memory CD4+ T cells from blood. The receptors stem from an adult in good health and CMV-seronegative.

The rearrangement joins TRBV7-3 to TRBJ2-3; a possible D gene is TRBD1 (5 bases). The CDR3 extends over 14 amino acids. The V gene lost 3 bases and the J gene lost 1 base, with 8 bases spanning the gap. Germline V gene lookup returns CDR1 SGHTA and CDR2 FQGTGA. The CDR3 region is CASSFGRGTDTQYF. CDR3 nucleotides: TGTGCCAGCAGCTTCGGCAGGGGCACAGATACGCAGTATTTT.

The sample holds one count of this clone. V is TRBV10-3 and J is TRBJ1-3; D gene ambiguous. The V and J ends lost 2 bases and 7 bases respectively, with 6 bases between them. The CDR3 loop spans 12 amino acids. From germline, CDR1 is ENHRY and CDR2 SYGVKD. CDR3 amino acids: CAISEQVNTIYF. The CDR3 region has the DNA TGTGCCATCAGTGAGCAGGTTAACACCATATATTTT.

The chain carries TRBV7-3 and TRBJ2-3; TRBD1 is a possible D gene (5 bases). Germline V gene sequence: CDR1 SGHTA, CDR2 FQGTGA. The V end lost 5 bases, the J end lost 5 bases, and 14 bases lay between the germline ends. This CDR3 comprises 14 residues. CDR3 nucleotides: TGTGCCAGCAGCCCCAAGGGGCGTCAAGATACGCAGTATTTT. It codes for CASSPKGRQDTQYF. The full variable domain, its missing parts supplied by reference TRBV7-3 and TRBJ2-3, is GAGVSQTPSNKVTEKGKYVELRCDPISGHTALYWYRQSLGQGPEFLIYFQGTGAADDSGLPNDRFFAVRPEGSVSTLKIQRTERGDSAVYLCASSPKGRQDTQYFGPGTRLTVL.

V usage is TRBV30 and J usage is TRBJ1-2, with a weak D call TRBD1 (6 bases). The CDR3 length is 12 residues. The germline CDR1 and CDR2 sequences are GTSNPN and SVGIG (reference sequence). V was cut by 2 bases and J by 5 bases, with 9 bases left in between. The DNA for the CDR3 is TGTGCCTGGAGTCAAAGGGGGTATGGCTACACCTTC. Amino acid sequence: CAWSQRGYGYTF.

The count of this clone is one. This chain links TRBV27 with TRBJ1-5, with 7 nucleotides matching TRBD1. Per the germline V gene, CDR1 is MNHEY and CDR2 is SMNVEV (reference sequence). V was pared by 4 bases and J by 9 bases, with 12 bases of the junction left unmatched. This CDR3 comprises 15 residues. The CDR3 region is CASSSLVRGDRPQHF. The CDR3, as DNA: TGTGCCAGCAGTTCACTCGTCAGGGGGGATCGGCCCCAGCATTTT.

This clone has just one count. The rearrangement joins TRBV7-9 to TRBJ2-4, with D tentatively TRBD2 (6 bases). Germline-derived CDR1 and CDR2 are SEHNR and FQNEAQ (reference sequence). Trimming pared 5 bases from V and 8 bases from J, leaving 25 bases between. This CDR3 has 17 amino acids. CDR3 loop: CASSPTGIDLTGDIQYF. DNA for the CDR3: TGTGCCAGCAGCCCCACCGGGATAGATCTTACGGGGGACATTCAGTACTTC.

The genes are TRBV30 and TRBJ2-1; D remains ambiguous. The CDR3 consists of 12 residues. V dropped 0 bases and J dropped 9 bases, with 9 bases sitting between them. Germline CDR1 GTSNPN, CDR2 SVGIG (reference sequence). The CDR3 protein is CAWSVRGFEQFF. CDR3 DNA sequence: TGTGCCTGGAGTGTACGTGGGTTTGAGCAGTTCTTC.

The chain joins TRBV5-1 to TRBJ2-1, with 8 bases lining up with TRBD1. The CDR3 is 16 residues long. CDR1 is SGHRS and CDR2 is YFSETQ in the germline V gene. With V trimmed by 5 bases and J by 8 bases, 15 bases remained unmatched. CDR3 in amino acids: CASRRTGLNELDEQFF. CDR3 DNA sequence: TGCGCCAGCAGGAGGACAGGGCTCAATGAGCTGGATGAGCAGTTCTTC.

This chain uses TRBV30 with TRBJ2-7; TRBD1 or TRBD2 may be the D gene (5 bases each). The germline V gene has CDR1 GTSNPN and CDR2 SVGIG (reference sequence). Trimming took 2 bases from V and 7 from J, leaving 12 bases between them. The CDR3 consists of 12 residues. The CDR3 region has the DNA TGTGCCTGGAGTCCCTGGGACCGGGAGCAGTACTTC. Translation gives CAWSPWDREQYF.

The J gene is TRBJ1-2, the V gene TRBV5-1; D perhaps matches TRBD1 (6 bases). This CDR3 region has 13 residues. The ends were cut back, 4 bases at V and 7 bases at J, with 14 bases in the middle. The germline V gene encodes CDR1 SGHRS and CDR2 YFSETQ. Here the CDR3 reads CASSQGKVGGYTF. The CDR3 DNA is TGCGCCAGCAGCCAGGGGAAAGTGGGTGGCTACACCTTC.

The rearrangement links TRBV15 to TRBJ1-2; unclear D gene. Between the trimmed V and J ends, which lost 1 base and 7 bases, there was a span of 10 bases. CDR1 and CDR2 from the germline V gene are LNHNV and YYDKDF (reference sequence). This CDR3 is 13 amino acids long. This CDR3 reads CATSRAGRSGYTF. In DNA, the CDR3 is TGTGCCACCAGCAGAGCCGGTCGGAGTGGCTACACCTTC.

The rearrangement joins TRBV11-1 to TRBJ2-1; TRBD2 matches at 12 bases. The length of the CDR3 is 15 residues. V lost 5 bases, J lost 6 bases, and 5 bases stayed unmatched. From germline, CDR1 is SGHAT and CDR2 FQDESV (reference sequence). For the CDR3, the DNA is TGTGCCAGCAGCCAGACTAGCGGGAGTGGCAATGAGCAGTTCTTC. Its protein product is CASSQTSGSGNEQFF.

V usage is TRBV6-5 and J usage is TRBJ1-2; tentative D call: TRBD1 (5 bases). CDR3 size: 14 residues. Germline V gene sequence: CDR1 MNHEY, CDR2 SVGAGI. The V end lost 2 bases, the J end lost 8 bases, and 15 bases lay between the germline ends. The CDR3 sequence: CASSYPGESGGYTF. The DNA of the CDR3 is TGTGCCAGCAGTTACCCTGGGGAGTCAGGGGGCTACACCTTC.

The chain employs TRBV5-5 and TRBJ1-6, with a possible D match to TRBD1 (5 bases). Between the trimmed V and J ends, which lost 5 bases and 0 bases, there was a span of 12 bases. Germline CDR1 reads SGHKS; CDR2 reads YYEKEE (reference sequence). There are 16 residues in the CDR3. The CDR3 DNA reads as TGTGCCAGCAGTTACCCCGGGACCTCCTATAATTCACCCCTCCACTTT. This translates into CASSYPGTSYNSPLHF. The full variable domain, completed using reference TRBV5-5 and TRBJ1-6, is DAGVTQSPTHLIKTRGQQVTLRCSPISGHKSVSWYQQVLGQGPQFIFQYYEKEERGRGNFPDRFSARQFPNYSSELNVNALLLGDSALYLCASSYPGTSYNSPLHFGNGTRLTVT.

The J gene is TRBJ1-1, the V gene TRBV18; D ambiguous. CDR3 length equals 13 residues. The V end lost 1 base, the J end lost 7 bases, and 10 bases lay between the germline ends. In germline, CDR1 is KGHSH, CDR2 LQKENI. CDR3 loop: CASSPRTADEAFF. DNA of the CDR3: TGTGCCAGCTCACCACGGACGGCGGATGAAGCTTTCTTT.